This passage covers 30 T cell receptor beta chains from one sample sequenced in a study of molecular identifiers for immune sequencing clone quantification. MiXCR, run by TCRdb on the PCR reads, gives a single entry per CDR3 protein. Among about 510,000 distinct CDR3 sequences, about 25% were seen once, and the ten largest hold under 0.85%. The sample comprised naive CD8+ T cells from blood, with Jurkat cell RNA spiked in. Subset in this sample: FACS-sorted CD8+CD4-CCR7+CD45RA+ naive T cells. The receptors originated from a human donor in good health. Some libraries in this study had Jurkat cell RNA spiked in.

A word on this clonotype: A much larger clonotype is one base distant, so this may be a read error. The V gene is TRBV29-1, the J gene TRBJ2-7; tentatively, D is TRBD1 (6 bases). Trimming shortened V by 2 bases and J by 6 bases, and 11 bases separated the two germline ends. This CDR3 region has 12 residues. Germline-derived CDR1 and CDR2 are SQVTM and ANQGSEA. CDR3 DNA: TGCAGCGTTGAAACAGGGACCTGCGAGCAGTACTTC. Protein sequence: CSVETGTCEQYF.

On this clonotype itself: This may be a read error, as it is one base from a much larger clone. This chain uses TRBV7-9 with TRBJ2-2; D tentatively fits TRBD1 or TRBD2 (5 bases each). CDR3 length: 15 residues. Germline-derived CDR1 and CDR2 are SEHNR and FQNEAQ (reference sequence). CDR3 region: CASNNQGSNTGELLF. The CDR3 DNA reads as TGTGCCAGCAACAACCAGGGATCTAACACCGGGGAGCTGCTTTTT.

Of note for this clonotype: Just one base apart from a much larger clone, this may be a read error. The chain uses TRBV6-2 or TRBV6-3 and TRBJ2-7, with 9 nucleotides matching TRBD1. The CDR3 is 14 amino acids. Germline CDR1 is MNHEY and CDR2 is SVGEGT. CDR3 DNA: TGTACCAGCAGTTATCGACAGGGGGCCTACGAGCAGTACTTC. This sequence encodes CTSSYRQGAYEQYF.

The sample holds a few counts of this clonotype. A much larger clone lies a single base off, so this may be a read error. The conserved phenylalanine or tryptophan normally closing the CDR3 is absent here, so this likely arose from a read error. The V gene is TRBV4-1, the J gene TRBJ1-1; D uncertain. Trimming pared 4 bases from V and 1 base from J, leaving 16 bases between. The CDR3 covers 16 residues. Germline V lookup: CDR1 MGHRA, CDR2 YSYEKL. CDR3 amino acids: CASSPHQAAGNTEAFL. Written as DNA, the CDR3 is TGCGCCAGCAGCCCCCACCAAGCGGCGGGGAACACTGAAGCTTTCCTT.

Ten or more counts support this clonotype. V usage is TRBV28 and J usage is TRBJ2-7; TRBD2 might be the D (5 bases). The CDR3 extends over 13 amino acids. V was trimmed by 5 bases and J by 5 bases, leaving 13 bases between them. CDR1 MDHEN and CDR2 SYDVKM come from the germline V gene. CDR3 sequence: CASSPPGWDEQYF. DNA of the CDR3: TGTGCCAGCAGTCCACCGGGATGGGACGAGCAGTACTTC.

A word on this clonotype: This may come from a read error, since a much larger clone is one base off. The rearrangement links TRBV11-2 to TRBJ2-1; 10 bases are a match to TRBD1. CDR1 and CDR2 (germline): SGHAT, FQNNGV. This CDR3 has 16 residues. Here the CDR3 reads CAGSLGDRGSYNEQFF. The CDR3 nucleotides read TGTGCCGGCAGCTTAGGGGACAGGGGCTCCTACAATGAGCAGTTCTTC. Looking up the rest from reference TRBV11-2 and TRBJ2-1 gives the full variable domain: EAGVAQSPRYKIIEKRQSVAFWCNPISGHATLYWYQQILGQGPKLLIQFQNNGVVDDSQLPKDRFSAERLKGVDSTLKIQPAKLEDSAVYLCAGSLGDRGSYNEQFFGPGTRLTVL.

The chain couples TRBV27 to TRBJ1-1; D not certain. The germline CDR1 and CDR2 sequences are MNHEY and SMNVEV (reference sequence). The germline V and J ends were trimmed by 7 bases and 5 bases, with 14 bases remaining between them. This CDR3 is built from 13 residues. CDR3 sequence reads: CASNERVETEAFF. The CDR3 coding sequence is TGTGCCAGCAATGAGAGAGTTGAAACTGAAGCTTTCTTT.

This clonotype was seen ten or more times. The chain is built from TRBV24-1 and TRBJ2-7; perhaps D is TRBD1 or TRBD2 (5 bases each). The V gene's germline CDR1 is KGHDR and CDR2 SFDVKD. This CDR3 contains 14 residues. The V end lost 3 bases, the J end lost 5 bases, and 13 bases lay between the germline ends. The CDR3 sequence: CATSDNSRGDEQYF. In nucleotides, the CDR3 is TGTGCCACCAGTGATAACAGCCGGGGCGACGAGCAGTACTTC.

This clonotype was detected only a few times. This rearrangement joins TRBV19 to TRBJ2-5; D is perhaps TRBD1 (6 bases). Germline V gene sequence: CDR1 LNHDA, CDR2 SQIVND (reference sequence). The CDR3 extends over 15 amino acids. V was shortened by 7 bases and J by 0 bases, with 15 bases between the two germline ends. The CDR3 bases are TGTGCCAGTAAACCCCATGACAGGTACCAAGAGACCCAGTACTTC. It specifies CASKPHDRYQETQYF. Full variable domain (remainder filled in from reference TRBV19 and TRBJ2-5): DGGITQSPKYLFRKEGQNVTLSCEQNLNHDAMYWYRQDPGQGLRLIYYSQIVNDFQKGDIAEGYSVSREKKESFPLTVTSAQKNPTAFYLCASKPHDRYQETQYFGPGTRLLVL.

In this sample, this clonotype turned up a few times. The chain has TRBV19 and TRBJ1-5, with a tentative D call TRBD1 (5 bases). CDR3 length: 15 amino acids. Germline CDR1 is LNHDA and CDR2 is SQIVND (reference sequence). With 1 base removed from V and 1 base from J, the gap between germline ends came to 8 bases. The CDR3 loop reads CASSIGGRSNQPQHF. The CDR3, as DNA: TGTGCCAGTAGTATAGGGGGGAGAAGCAATCAGCCCCAGCATTTT.

This clonotype was observed a few times. This chain connects TRBV28 to TRBJ2-7; TRBD1 matches at 8 bases. CDR1 and CDR2 (germline): MDHEN, SYDVKM. The CDR3 is 16 residues long. The V and J ends lost 8 bases and 4 bases, in that order; junction bases with no gene match: 16. The CDR3 region is CASEFPGAGGLYEQYF. DNA of the CDR3: TGTGCCAGCGAATTTCCTGGGGCAGGGGGCTTGTACGAGCAGTACTTC.

This clonotype was seen a few times. The CDR3 DNA reads TGCGCCAGCAGCCAAGACCGGGACAGGGGGCTAAGTAATGAAAAACTGTTTTTT. This translates into CASSQDRDRGLSNEKLFF. This rearrangement joins TRBV4-1 to TRBJ1-4, with 12 bases aligning to TRBD1. Germline assignment: CDR1 MGHRA and CDR2 YSYEKL. The CDR3 has 18 residues. J lost 4 bases, V lost 0 bases, and 6 bases had no gene match.

As concerns this clonotype: A much larger clone lies a single base off, so this may be a read error. The chain links TRBV7-9 to TRBJ2-7; no clear D. The germline CDR1 and CDR2 sequences are SEHNR and FQNEAQ (reference sequence). This CDR3 spans 13 amino acids. DNA of the CDR3: TGTGTCAGCAGCTCCTATCAAGCCCAAGAGCAGTACTTC. Its protein is CVSSSYQAQEQYF.

This clonotype has a handful of counts. The rearrangement links TRBV27 to TRBJ2-2; TRBD2 agrees at 11 bases. Germline loops: CDR1 MNHEY, CDR2 SMNVEV (reference sequence). Losses at the gene ends were 6 bases for V and 4 bases for J; bases not matched to a gene: 7. The CDR3 is made up of 16 amino acids. The CDR3 DNA is TGTGCCAGCAGAAATCAACTAGCGGGAGCCACCGGGGAGCTGTTTTTT. Amino acid sequence: CASRNQLAGATGELFF.

A few counts support this clonotype. The chain combines TRBV7-9 with TRBJ2-7; D is ambiguous. CDR1 and CDR2 (germline): SEHNR, FQNEAQ (reference sequence). This CDR3 spans 14 amino acids. V dropped 8 bases and J dropped 2 bases, with 16 bases sitting between them. The CDR3 DNA reads TGTGCCAGCGAACCCTCAGGCTCGGCCTACGAGCAGTACTTC. This codes for CASEPSGSAYEQYF.

This clonotype was recorded many times. This chain joins TRBV7-9 and TRBJ1-4; 7 bases map to TRBD1. The CDR3 runs to 15 residues. From germline, CDR1 is SEHNR and CDR2 FQNEAQ (reference sequence). Unmatched junction bases numbered 7, after V lost 5 bases and J lost 4 bases. CDR3 bases: TGTGCCAGCAGCGGGTCCGGGACAGTTAATGAAAAACTGTTTTTT. It translates to CASSGSGTVNEKLFF.

There are many counts of this clonotype. This chain joins TRBV7-2 and TRBJ2-5, with D tentatively TRBD2 (6 bases). CDR1 and CDR2 (germline): SGHTA, FQGNSA. The CDR3 runs 11 residues. Between the trimmed V and J ends, which lost 4 bases and 8 bases, there was a span of 8 bases. The DNA of the CDR3 is TGTGCCAGCAGCTGGGGAGGAACCCAGTACTTC. Its translation is CASSWGGTQYF.

This chain joins TRBV4-2 and TRBJ2-1; D is uncertain. The CDR3 consists of 13 residues. V lost 5 bases to trimming and J lost 6 bases, with 11 bases between them. CDR1 is LGHNA and CDR2 is YNFKEQ in the germline V gene. As DNA, the CDR3 is TGTGCCAGCAGCTCGGTAGACTCCAATGAGCAGTTCTTC. Translating gives CASSSVDSNEQFF.

This sequence joins TRBV7-9 and TRBJ2-7; 9 positions match TRBD2. The CDR3 contains 15 residues. V lost 2 bases, J lost 5 bases, and 7 bases stayed unmatched. The V gene's germline CDR1 is SEHNR and CDR2 FQNEAQ (reference sequence). CDR3 sequence (DNA): TGTGCCAGCAGCTTAAGCGCGGGGGGGCGGAACGAGCAGTACTTC. Its translation is CASSLSAGGRNEQYF.

The table lists this clonotype with many counts. The genes are TRBV28 and TRBJ1-4; 10 bases agree with TRBD1. The junction had 7 bases not matched to a gene; V was cut back by 5 bases and J by 7 bases. Germline CDR1 reads MDHEN; CDR2 reads SYDVKM. The CDR3 is 15 amino acids. CDR3 nucleotide sequence: TGTGCCAGCAGTCCGATCGGACAGGGGGTTGAAAAACTGTTTTTT. It yields the protein CASSPIGQGVEKLFF. Complete variable domain (other parts from reference TRBV28 and TRBJ1-4): DVKVTQSSRYLVKRTGEKVFLECVQDMDHENMFWYRQDPGLGLRLIYFSYDVKMKEKGDIPEGYSVSREKKERFSLILESASTNQTSMYLCASSPIGQGVEKLFFGSGTQLSVL.

This clonotype was counted many times. The chain is built from TRBV20-1 and TRBJ1-5; possible D gene TRBD1, 6 bases. V lost 3 bases to trimming and J lost 0 bases, with 12 bases between them. In germline, CDR1 is DFQATT, CDR2 SNEGSKA (reference sequence). This CDR3 is built from 15 residues. CDR3 coding DNA: TGCAGTGCTAGTGCAGGGGCTTATAGCAATCAGCCCCAGCATTTT. Amino acid sequence: CSASAGAYSNQPQHF.

This clonotype showed up just a few times. The V gene is TRBV19, the J gene TRBJ2-3, with TRBD2 identical over 7 bases. The CDR3 consists of 15 residues. Trimming took 2 bases from V and 4 from J; bases not matched to a gene: 6. Germline CDR1 is LNHDA and CDR2 is SQIVND (reference sequence). The CDR3 bases are TGTGCCAGTAGTATACGGGAGGAACGCCCAGATACGCAGTATTTT. It encodes CASSIREERPDTQYF.

A remark on this clonotype: A read error may explain this, as a much larger clone is one base away. The V gene is TRBV4-1, the J gene TRBJ1-5, with a possible D match to TRBD1 (5 bases). The CDR3 extends over 13 amino acids. From germline, CDR1 is MGHRA and CDR2 YSYEKL. CDR3 sequence reads: CASSGPSGQPQPF. CDR3 DNA sequence: TGCGCCAGCTCGGGACCTTCGGGGCAGCCCCAGCCTTTT.

This clonotype was counted between two and nine times. The genes are TRBV6-2 or TRBV6-3 and TRBJ2-7; 7 bases map to TRBD2. The CDR3 has 14 residues. Germline CDR1 reads MNHEY; CDR2 reads SVGEGT. V lost 3 bases to trimming and J lost 4 bases; unmatched junction nucleotides: 6. The CDR3 spells CASSYGLEGYEQYF. The CDR3 DNA is TGTGCCAGCAGTTATGGACTAGAGGGGTACGAGCAGTACTTC.

There are many counts of this clonotype. The chain uses TRBV7-9 and TRBJ2-2; D unresolved. This CDR3 is 14 amino acids long. The V and J ends lost 1 base and 6 bases respectively, with 9 bases between them. The germline V gene has CDR1 SEHNR and CDR2 FQNEAQ (reference sequence). The CDR3 nucleotides are TGTGCCAGCAGCTTAGGTTCTAGACCCGGGGAGCTGTTTTTT. Its translation: CASSLGSRPGELFF.

This chain links TRBV20-1 with TRBJ2-7; tentatively, D is TRBD1 or TRBD2 (5 bases each). The CDR3 runs 16 residues. V was pared by 0 bases and J by 3 bases, with 18 bases between. Germline-derived CDR1 and CDR2 are DFQATT and SNEGSKA (reference sequence). CDR3 nucleotide sequence: TGCAGTGCTAGAGATTTAATGGGGAAGAGGGGCTACGAGCAGTACTTC. This translates into CSARDLMGKRGYEQYF.

This chain links TRBV10-3 with TRBJ1-1; D may be TRBD1 (5 bases). Trimming took 2 bases from V and 5 from J, leaving 9 bases between them. CDR1 is ENHRY, CDR2 SYGVKD, per germline. This CDR3 spans 13 amino acids. In DNA form, the CDR3 reads TGTGCCATCAGTGAGGTTGGACATACTGAAGCTTTCTTT. Translating gives CAISEVGHTEAFF.

This clonotype was observed a single time. A much larger clone sits a single nucleotide away, making a read error possible. CDR3 bases: TGTGCCGGCAGTGGGGACAGGGGACGGCCCGCCTACGAGCAGTACTTC. It yields the protein CAGSGDRGRPAYEQYF. This sequence joins TRBV28 and TRBJ2-7, with TRBD1 matching over 10 bases. The CDR3 totals 16 residues. Germline V gene sequence: CDR1 MDHEN, CDR2 SYDVKM.

This clonotype came up a few times. The genes are TRBV7-6 and TRBJ2-7; D gene ambiguous. The CDR3 extends over 15 amino acids. The germline V and J ends were trimmed by 5 bases and 0 bases, with 14 bases remaining between them. Germline lookup yields CDR1 SGHVS and CDR2 FNYEAQ. The CDR3 DNA sequence: TGTGCCAGCAGCCCTGGTATGGGTGCCTCCTACGAGCAGTACTTC. Protein: CASSPGMGASYEQYF.

This chain connects TRBV7-9 to TRBJ2-1; the D gene is possibly TRBD1 (5 bases). This CDR3 region has 15 residues. From germline, CDR1 is SEHNR and CDR2 FQNEAQ (reference sequence). Trimming removed 5 bases from V and 3 bases from J, with 14 bases in between. Written as DNA, the CDR3 is TGTGCCAGCAGCCAGGGCCCTCAGGACTACAATGAGCAGTTCTTC. Translation gives CASSQGPQDYNEQFF.